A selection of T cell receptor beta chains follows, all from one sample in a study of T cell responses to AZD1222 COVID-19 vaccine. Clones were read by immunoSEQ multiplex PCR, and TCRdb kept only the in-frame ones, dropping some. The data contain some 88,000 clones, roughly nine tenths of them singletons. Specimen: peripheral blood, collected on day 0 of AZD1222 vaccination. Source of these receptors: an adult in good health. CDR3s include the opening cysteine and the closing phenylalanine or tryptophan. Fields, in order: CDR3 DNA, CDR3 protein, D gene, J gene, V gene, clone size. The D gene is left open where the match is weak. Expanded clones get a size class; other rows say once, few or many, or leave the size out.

CDR3nt: TGCGCCAGCAGCTTTAGTAGCGGGAAGTACGAGCAGTACTTC
CDR3aa: CASSFSSGKYEQYF
d_gene: TRBD2
j_gene: TRBJ2-7
v_gene: TRBV5-1
abundance: -

CDR3nt: TGCGCCAGCAGCTCACCCGAGAAAAGACTAGCGGGAGGGAGATCCTACAATGAGCAGTTCTTC
CDR3aa: CASSSPEKRLAGGRSYNEQFF
d_gene: TRBD2
j_gene: TRBJ2-1
v_gene: TRBV5-1
abundance: -

CDR3nt: TGTGCCAGTCGAGATGCAACTAATGAAAAACTGTTTTTT
CDR3aa: CASRDATNEKLFF
d_gene: -
j_gene: TRBJ1-4
v_gene: TRBV19
abundance: -

CDR3nt: TGTGCCAGCAGCTTAGGTCAGGGTTTTGATACGCAGTATTTT
CDR3aa: CASSLGQGFDTQYF
d_gene: -
j_gene: TRBJ2-3
v_gene: TRBV7-2
abundance: -

CDR3nt: TGTGCCAGCAGCTTAGCTAGTTCGACAGTCTATGGCTACACCTTC
CDR3aa: CASSLASSTVYGYTF
d_gene: -
j_gene: TRBJ1-2
v_gene: TRBV7-8
abundance: -

CDR3nt: TGTGCCAGCTCACCCCTCGTATCTGGCTACACCTTC
CDR3aa: CASSPLVSGYTF
d_gene: -
j_gene: TRBJ1-2
v_gene: TRBV18
abundance: -

CDR3nt: TGTGCCAGTAGTATAGGACAGATAAACACCGGGGAGCTGTTTTTT
CDR3aa: CASSIGQINTGELFF
d_gene: -
j_gene: TRBJ2-2
v_gene: TRBV19
abundance: once

CDR3nt: TGTGCCAGCGGGGCAATAGTGAACACTGAAGCTTTCTTT
CDR3aa: CASGAIVNTEAFF
d_gene: -
j_gene: TRBJ1-1
v_gene: TRBV12-3/TRBV12-4
abundance: -

CDR3nt: TGTGCCAGTAGTAAAATTAACTATGGCTACACCTTC
CDR3aa: CASSKINYGYTF
d_gene: -
j_gene: TRBJ1-2
v_gene: TRBV19
abundance: -

CDR3nt: TGCGCCAGCAGCTTGCGGGGACAGGGGGACTATGGCTACACCTTC
CDR3aa: CASSLRGQGDYGYTF
d_gene: TRBD1
j_gene: TRBJ1-2
v_gene: TRBV5-1
abundance: -

CDR3nt: TGTGCCAGCAGCCCTACCCCGTTCACCTACGAGCAGTACTTC
CDR3aa: CASSPTPFTYEQYF
d_gene: -
j_gene: TRBJ2-7
v_gene: TRBV7-2
abundance: once

CDR3nt: TGCGCCAGCAGCACAGGACTAGCGGGAGAAAAAGGCTACGAGCAGTACTTC
CDR3aa: CASSTGLAGEKGYEQYF
d_gene: TRBD2
j_gene: TRBJ2-7
v_gene: TRBV5-1
abundance: -

CDR3nt: TGTGCCAGCACTACAATCGGGAGGGCCGGGGAGACCCAGTACTTC
CDR3aa: CASTTIGRAGETQYF
d_gene: TRBD2
j_gene: TRBJ2-5
v_gene: TRBV28
abundance: -

CDR3nt: TGTGCCAGCAGTATACAGGGATCGGCCTATGGCTACACCTTC
CDR3aa: CASSIQGSAYGYTF
d_gene: -
j_gene: TRBJ1-2
v_gene: TRBV28
abundance: -

CDR3nt: TGTGCCAGCAGCGCCCGCCAGGCCGCCCATAGGGCAGCTTTCTTT
CDR3aa: CASSARQAAHRAAFF
d_gene: -
j_gene: TRBJ1-1
v_gene: TRBV5-5
abundance: once

CDR3nt: TGTGCCAGCTCACCACCCTCGGGAGGAGCCCACGAGCAGTACTTC
CDR3aa: CASSPPSGGAHEQYF
d_gene: TRBD2
j_gene: TRBJ2-7
v_gene: TRBV18
abundance: -

CDR3nt: TGTGCCAGCAGTTACAGGGCCCTCTGGTACGAGCAGTACTTC
CDR3aa: CASSYRALWYEQYF
d_gene: -
j_gene: TRBJ2-7
v_gene: TRBV6-5
abundance: -

CDR3nt: TGTGCCAGCAGTACCCGAGGCGGCTCCTACAATGAGCAGTTCTTC
CDR3aa: CASSTRGGSYNEQFF
d_gene: -
j_gene: TRBJ2-1
v_gene: TRBV6-5
abundance: -

CDR3nt: TGTGCCAGCCAAGTTATGGGCATCGGGGATCAGCCCCAGCATTTT
CDR3aa: CASQVMGIGDQPQHF
d_gene: -
j_gene: TRBJ1-5
v_gene: TRBV28
abundance: -

CDR3nt: TGCGCCAGCAGCGTTAGCGGAACAGTCCAAGAGACCCAGTACTTC
CDR3aa: CASSVSGTVQETQYF
d_gene: -
j_gene: TRBJ2-5
v_gene: TRBV5-1
abundance: once

CDR3nt: TGTGCCAGCAGCTTAGGAATTACTAGCAATCAGCCCCAGCATTTT
CDR3aa: CASSLGITSNQPQHF
d_gene: -
j_gene: TRBJ1-5
v_gene: TRBV13
abundance: -

CDR3nt: TGTGCCAGCAGTTTAGTTGGGACTTCCTACGAGCAGTACTTC
CDR3aa: CASSLVGTSYEQYF
d_gene: -
j_gene: TRBJ2-7
v_gene: TRBV27
abundance: -

CDR3nt: TGTGCCTGGAGTAGACAGGACTACGAGCAGTACTTC
CDR3aa: CAWSRQDYEQYF
d_gene: -
j_gene: TRBJ2-7
v_gene: TRBV30
abundance: -

CDR3nt: TGTGCCAGCAGTTACGGACGGACTAACTACAATGAGCAGTTCTTC
CDR3aa: CASSYGRTNYNEQFF
d_gene: -
j_gene: TRBJ2-1
v_gene: TRBV6-2/TRBV6-3
abundance: once

CDR3nt: TGTGCCAGCAGCCTGACAGGGCAGGGCAATCAGCCCCAGCATTTT
CDR3aa: CASSLTGQGNQPQHF
d_gene: TRBD1
j_gene: TRBJ1-5
v_gene: TRBV7-6
abundance: -

CDR3nt: TGTGCCAGCAGTTCCTCCGGGACAGGGCAGTTCTTC
CDR3aa: CASSSSGTGQFF
d_gene: TRBD1
j_gene: TRBJ2-1
v_gene: TRBV28
abundance: -

CDR3nt: TGTGCCAGCAGCCTCAGGAAGGGTCATACGCAGTATTTT
CDR3aa: CASSLRKGHTQYF
d_gene: -
j_gene: TRBJ2-3
v_gene: TRBV7-3
abundance: -

CDR3nt: TGTGCCAGCAGTCAAGGGGGTCGCAATCAGCCCCAGCATTTT
CDR3aa: CASSQGGRNQPQHF
d_gene: -
j_gene: TRBJ1-5
v_gene: TRBV28
abundance: -

CDR3nt: TGTGCCAGCAGTTTAATGGGGGGAGGGGGCTCCTACAATGAGCAGTTCTTC
CDR3aa: CASSLMGGGGSYNEQFF
d_gene: -
j_gene: TRBJ2-1
v_gene: TRBV28
abundance: -